The present T cell receptor (beta chain) was sequenced within a study of CD4 T cells in relation to SARS-CoV-2 and coronaviruses. Study-wide points: Pre-pandemic and post-infection samples never came from the same donor.

Cryopreserved PBMCs were CD4-enriched, then split into naive and memory cells. Trimming cost V 4 bases and J 8 bases; bases outside gene matches: 1. The CDR3 is 12 residues long. Naive and memory CD4+ T cell DNA was deep-sequenced without culture. The table came from immunoSEQ multiplex PCR; TCRdb's copy has only in-frame clones and leaves some out. This sample has about 56,000 clones; roughly nine tenths occur once, and the top ten carry roughly 0.37%. On this clone: Antigen specificity is unknown.

The receptor comes from an adult with COVID-19. V is TRBV5-3 and J is TRBJ2-1; 9 bases are a match to TRBD1. TRBV5-3 belongs to the ORF category, with a function that is uncertain. Material: naive CD4+ T cells from PBMCs. As to subset: naive CD4+ T cells isolated by negative enrichment. In nucleotides, the CDR3 is TGTGCCAGAAGCGGGACAGGGCATGAGCAGTTCTTC. As protein: CARSGTGHEQFF.